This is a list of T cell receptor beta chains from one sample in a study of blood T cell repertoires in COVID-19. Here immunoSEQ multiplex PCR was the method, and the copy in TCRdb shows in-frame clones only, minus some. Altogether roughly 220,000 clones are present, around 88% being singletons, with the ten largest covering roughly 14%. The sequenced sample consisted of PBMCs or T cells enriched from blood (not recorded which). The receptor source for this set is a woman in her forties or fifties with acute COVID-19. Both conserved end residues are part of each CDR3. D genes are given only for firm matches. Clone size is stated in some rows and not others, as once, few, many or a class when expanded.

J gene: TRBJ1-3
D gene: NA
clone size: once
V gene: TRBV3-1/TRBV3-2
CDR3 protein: CASSHQTPSSTIYF

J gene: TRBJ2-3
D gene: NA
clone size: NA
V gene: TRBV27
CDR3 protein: CASSLGVSINTDTQYF

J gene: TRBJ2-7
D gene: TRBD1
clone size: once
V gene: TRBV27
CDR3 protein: CASSHGTATYEQYF

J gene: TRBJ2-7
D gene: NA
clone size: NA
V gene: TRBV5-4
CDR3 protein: CASSSYLYEQYF

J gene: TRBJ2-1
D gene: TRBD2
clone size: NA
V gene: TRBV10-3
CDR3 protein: CAISGTLAGGPQEQFF

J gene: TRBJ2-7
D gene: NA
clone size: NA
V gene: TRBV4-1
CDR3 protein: CASSHGEGSYEQYF

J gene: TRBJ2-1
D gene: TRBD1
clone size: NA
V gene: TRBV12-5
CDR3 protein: CASGTGQGSYNEQFF

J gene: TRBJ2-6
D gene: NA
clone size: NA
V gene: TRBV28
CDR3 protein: CASSNAGGGANVLTF

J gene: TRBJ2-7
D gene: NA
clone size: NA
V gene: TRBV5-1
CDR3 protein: CASRKTGSFSYEQYF

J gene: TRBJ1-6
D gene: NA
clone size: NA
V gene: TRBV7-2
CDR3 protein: CASSLRVRGNSPLHF

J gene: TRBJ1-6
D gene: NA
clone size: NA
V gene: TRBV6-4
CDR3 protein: CASRGQPNSPLHF

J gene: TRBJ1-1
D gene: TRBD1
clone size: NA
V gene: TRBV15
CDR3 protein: CATSRATGGSEAFF

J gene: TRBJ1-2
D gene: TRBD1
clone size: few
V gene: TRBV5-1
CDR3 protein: CASSRDSSYGYTF

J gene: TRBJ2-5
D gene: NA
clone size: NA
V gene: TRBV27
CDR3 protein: CASRTAGAALPWTQYF

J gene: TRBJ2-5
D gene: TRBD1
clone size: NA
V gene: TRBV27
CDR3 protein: CASSPWTGEETQYF

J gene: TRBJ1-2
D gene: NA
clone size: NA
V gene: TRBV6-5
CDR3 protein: CASSYLHGGNYGYTF

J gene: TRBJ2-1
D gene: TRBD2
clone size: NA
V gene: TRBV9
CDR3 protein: CASSVTSGTHNEQFF

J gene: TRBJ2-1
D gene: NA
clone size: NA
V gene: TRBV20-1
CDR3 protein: CSARDQGLAFF

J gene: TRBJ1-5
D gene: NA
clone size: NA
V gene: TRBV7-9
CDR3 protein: CASSLGQINQPQHF

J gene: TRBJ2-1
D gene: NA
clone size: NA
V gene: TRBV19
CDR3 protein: CASRATESSEQFF

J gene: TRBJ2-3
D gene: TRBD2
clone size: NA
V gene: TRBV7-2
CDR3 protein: CASSLSWVYGRDTQYF

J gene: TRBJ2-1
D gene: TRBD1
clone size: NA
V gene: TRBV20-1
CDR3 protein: CSASSRTGPTHNEQFF

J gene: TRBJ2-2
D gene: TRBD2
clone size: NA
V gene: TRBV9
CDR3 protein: CASSVGLAGTNTGELFF

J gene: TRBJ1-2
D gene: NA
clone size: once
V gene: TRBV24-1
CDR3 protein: CATSGSTGWGYTF

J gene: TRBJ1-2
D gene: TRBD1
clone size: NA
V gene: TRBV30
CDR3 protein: CAWTPTGTGNGYTF

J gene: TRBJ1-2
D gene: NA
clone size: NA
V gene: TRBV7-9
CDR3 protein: CASSLRAASGANYGYTF

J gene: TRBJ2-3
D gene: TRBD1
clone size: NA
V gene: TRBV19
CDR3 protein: CATRDRAADTQYF

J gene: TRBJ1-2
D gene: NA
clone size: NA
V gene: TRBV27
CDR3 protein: CASSPHPGQYNYGYTF

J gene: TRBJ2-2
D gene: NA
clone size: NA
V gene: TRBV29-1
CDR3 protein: CSARRGNTGELFF

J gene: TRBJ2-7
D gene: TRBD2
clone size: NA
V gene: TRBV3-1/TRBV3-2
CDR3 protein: CASSQDRTSSYEQYF

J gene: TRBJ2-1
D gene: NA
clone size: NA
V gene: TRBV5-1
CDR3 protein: CASSLAREVAYNEQFF

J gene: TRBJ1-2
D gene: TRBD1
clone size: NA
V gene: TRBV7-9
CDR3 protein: CASSFPGQGLYGYTF

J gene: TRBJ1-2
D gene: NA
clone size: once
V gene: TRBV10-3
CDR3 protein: CAISEGVNYGYTF

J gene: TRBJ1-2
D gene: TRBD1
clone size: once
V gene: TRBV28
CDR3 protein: CASTVTGDRESPGYTF

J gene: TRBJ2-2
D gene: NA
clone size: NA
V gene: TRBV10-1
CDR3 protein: CASSERGGVAGELFF

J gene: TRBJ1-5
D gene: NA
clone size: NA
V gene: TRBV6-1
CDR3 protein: CASSEYAASNQPQHF

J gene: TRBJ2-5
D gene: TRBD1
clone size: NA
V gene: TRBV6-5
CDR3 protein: CASRRTGGETQYF

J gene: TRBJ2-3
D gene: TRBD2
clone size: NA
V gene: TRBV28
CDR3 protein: CASRPTSGRDTQYF

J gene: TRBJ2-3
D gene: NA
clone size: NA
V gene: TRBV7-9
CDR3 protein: CASSLLSDTQYF

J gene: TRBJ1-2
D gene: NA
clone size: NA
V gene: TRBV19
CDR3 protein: CASSIRRHSPGYGYTF

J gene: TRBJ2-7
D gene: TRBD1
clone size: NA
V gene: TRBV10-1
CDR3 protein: CARGQFRYEQYF

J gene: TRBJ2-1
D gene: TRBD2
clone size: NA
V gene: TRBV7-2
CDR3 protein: CASNPQVGLVSYNEQFF

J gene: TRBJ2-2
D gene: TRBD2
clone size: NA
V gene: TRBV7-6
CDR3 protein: CASRDSGGQNTGELFF

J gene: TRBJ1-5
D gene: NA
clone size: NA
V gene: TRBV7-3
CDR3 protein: CASSLILYRDLQPQHF

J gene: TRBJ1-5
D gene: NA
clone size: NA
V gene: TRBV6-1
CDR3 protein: CASSESRRRGQPQHF

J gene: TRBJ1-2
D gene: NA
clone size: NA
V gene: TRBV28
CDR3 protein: CASTLSGVNYGYTF

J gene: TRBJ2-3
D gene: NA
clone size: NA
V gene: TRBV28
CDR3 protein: CASSIWGSGTDTQYF

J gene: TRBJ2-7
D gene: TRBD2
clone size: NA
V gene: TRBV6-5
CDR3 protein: CASRAPGTRAWEQYF

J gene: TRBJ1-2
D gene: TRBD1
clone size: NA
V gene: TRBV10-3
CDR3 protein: CAIRDQTGNYGYTF

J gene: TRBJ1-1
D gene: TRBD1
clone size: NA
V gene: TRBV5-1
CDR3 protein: CASSLEGQGGEAFF

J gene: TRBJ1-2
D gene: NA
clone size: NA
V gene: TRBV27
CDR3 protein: CASSLNSNYGYTF

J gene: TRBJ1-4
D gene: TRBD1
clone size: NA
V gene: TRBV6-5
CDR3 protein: CASRSPGTGEKLFF

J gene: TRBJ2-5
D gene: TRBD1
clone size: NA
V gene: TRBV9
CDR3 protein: CASSSAGTGEETQYF

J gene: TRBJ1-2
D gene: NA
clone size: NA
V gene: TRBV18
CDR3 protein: CASSPGGGIGGYTF

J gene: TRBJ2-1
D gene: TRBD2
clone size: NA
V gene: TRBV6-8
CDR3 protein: CASSAPPGGAYNEQFF

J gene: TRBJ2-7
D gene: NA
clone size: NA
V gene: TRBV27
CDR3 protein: CASSSPDRTYEQYF

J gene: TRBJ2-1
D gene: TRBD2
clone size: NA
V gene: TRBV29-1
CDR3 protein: CSVDGTSGIRNEQFF

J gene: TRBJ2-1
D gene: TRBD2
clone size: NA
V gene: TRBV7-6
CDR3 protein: CASSRTSGRAVEQFF